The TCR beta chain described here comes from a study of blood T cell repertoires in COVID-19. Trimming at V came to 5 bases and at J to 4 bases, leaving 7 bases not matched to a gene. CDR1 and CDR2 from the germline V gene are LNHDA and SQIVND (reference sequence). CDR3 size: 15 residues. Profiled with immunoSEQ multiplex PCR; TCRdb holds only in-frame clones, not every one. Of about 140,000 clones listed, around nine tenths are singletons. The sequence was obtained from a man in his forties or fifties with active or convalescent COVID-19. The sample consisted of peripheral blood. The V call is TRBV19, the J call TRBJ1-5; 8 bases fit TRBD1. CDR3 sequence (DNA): TGTGCCAGTAGTCCACAGGGGGATGAAAATCAGCCCCAGCATTTT. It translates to CASSPQGDENQPQHF.